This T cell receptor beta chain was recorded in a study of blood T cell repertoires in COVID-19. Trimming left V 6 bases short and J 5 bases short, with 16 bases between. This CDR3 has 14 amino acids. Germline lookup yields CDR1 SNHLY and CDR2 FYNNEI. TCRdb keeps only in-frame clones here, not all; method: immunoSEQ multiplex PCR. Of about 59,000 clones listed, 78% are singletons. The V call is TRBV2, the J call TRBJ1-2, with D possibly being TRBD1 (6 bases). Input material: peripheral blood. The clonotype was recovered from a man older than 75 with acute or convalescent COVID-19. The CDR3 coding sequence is TGTGCCAGCAGGCTGGGGGCGCCGGGGTATGGCTACACCTTC. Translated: CASRLGAPGYGYTF.